This T cell receptor (beta chain) emerged from a study of blood T cell repertoires in COVID-19. Using immunoSEQ multiplex PCR, the repertoire was profiled, and TCRdb retains in-frame clones only, with some absent. The sample consists of 180,000 or so clones, 80% to 90% of them appearing once. The CDR3 covers 16 residues. With 0 bases clipped from V and 10 bases from J, the junction kept 11 bases outside the gene matches. Per germline, CDR1 LNHNV and CDR2 YYDKDF (reference sequence). The chain links TRBV15 to TRBJ2-1, with 8 bases matching TRBD1. The sequenced sample consisted of peripheral blood. The clonotype originates from a man aged 35 to 55 with active or convalescent COVID-19. The DNA for the CDR3 is TGTGCCACCAGCAGAGATCGCCTAGGACAGGGTGAGGAGCAGTTCTTC. It encodes CATSRDRLGQGEEQFF.